Described below is a single T cell receptor beta chain sequence and its context. Germline lookup yields CDR1 MNHEY and CDR2 SMNVEV (reference sequence). Trimming left V 4 bases short and J 1 base short, with 11 bases between. The CDR3 runs 14 residues. The data stem from a study of T cell changes during pregnancy in multiple sclerosis. Method: immunoSEQ multiplex PCR; TCRdb's copy keeps in-frame clones and lacks some. The sample lists 30,000 to 35,000 clones; roughly 86% were seen once. The gene calls are TRBV27 and TRBJ2-7; D might be TRBD1 (6 bases). The sequencing here drew on CD8+ T cells from peripheral blood mononuclear cells, taken in the first trimester of pregnancy. The receptor's source is a female donor with multiple sclerosis, enrolled in a pregnancy study. The CDR3 DNA reads TGTGCCAGCAGTTCGACAGGACGGTCCTACGAGCAGTACTTC. Amino acids: CASSSTGRSYEQYF.